This TCR beta chain stems from a study of vaccination and CD4 T cells after COVID-19. Treatment denoted: approximately 10-day PBMC culture with coronavirus spike peptide pools or control peptides (ViraFEST assay). V dropped 4 bases and J dropped 3 bases, with 14 bases sitting between them. The CDR3 spans 14 residues. Looked up from germline, CDR1 is SGHRS and CDR2 is YFSETQ. With regard to this clonotype: Its cognate antigen is unknown.

Cultured CD4+ T cell DNA was sequenced using the Oncomine TCR Beta short-read assay. TCRdb reprocessed the PCR reads via MiXCR and lists one record per CDR3 protein. This sample has some 4,000 distinct CDR3 sequences, with less than 25% found just once. Study findings and constraints: Clonotypes reactive to SARS-CoV-2 had a median that went up from 21 to 38, but not significantly.

Input material: CD4+ T cells from blood, cultured in vitro. This rearrangement joins TRBV5-1 to TRBJ2-7, with TRBD2 as a possible D gene (6 bases). The source is a human donor who had recovered from COVID-19. The CDR3 DNA reads as TGCGCCAGCAGCCAGACTAGTGTGGGCTACGAGCAGTACTTC. The encoded protein is CASSQTSVGYEQYF.